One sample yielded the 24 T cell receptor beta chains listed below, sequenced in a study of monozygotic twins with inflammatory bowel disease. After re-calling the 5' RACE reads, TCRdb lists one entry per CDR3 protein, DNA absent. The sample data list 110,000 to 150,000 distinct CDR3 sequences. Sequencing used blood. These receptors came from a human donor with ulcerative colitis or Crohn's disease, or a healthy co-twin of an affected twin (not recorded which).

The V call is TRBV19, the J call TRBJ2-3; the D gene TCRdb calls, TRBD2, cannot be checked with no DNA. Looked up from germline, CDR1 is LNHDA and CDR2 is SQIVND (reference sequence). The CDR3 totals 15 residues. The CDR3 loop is CASSIGGSRTDTQYF.

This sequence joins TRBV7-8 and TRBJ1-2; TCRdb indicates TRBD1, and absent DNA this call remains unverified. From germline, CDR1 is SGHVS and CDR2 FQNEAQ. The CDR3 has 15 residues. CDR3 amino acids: CASSLGQVPNYGYTF.

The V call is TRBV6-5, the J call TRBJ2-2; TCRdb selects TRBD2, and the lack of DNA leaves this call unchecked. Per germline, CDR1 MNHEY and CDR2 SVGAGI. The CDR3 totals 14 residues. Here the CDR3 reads CASSYFGLAGELFF.

CDR3 sequence: CASSSRQGSLSGELFF. This chain uses TRBV7-3 with TRBJ2-2; TCRdb reports TRBD1, a call that lacks DNA to check it against. The CDR3 is 16 residues long. The germline CDR1 and CDR2 sequences are SGHTA and FQGTGA.

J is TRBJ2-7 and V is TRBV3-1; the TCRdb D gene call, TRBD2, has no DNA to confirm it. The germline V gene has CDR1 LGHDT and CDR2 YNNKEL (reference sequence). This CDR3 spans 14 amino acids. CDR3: CASSSARSGYEQYF.

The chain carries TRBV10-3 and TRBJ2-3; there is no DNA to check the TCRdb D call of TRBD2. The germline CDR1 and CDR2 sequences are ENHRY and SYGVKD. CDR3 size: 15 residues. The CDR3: CAISESSGSSDTQYF.

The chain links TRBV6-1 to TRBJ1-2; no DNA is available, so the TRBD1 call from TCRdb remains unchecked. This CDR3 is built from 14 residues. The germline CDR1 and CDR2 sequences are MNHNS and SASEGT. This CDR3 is CASHGQEIYYGYTF.

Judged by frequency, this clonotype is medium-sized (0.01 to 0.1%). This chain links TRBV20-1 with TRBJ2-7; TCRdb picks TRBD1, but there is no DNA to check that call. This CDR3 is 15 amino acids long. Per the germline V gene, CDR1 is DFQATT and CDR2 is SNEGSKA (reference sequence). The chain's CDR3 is CSASSSRTGGYEQYF.

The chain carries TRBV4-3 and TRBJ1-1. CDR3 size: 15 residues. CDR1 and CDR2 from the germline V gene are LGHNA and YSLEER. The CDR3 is CASSQEPGLWTEAFF.

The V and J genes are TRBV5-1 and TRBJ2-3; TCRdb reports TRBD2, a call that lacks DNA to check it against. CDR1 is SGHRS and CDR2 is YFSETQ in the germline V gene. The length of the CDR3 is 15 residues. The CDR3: CASSLGSHSGGTQYF.

This CDR3 is CASSESDTQYF. This chain joins TRBV7-9 and TRBJ2-3. Germline loops: CDR1 SEHNR, CDR2 FQNEAQ (reference sequence). The CDR3 is 11 amino acids.

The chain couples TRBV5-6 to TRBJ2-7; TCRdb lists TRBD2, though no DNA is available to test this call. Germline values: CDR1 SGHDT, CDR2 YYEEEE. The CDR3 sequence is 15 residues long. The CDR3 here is CASTRLSGNSYEQYF.

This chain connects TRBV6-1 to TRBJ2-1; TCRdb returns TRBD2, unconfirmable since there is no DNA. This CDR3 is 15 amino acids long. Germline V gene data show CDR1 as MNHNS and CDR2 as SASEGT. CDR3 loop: CASSPDWISYNEQFF.

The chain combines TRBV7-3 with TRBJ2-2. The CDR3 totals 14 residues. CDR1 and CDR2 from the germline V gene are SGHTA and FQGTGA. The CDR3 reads CASSSGLGPGELFF.

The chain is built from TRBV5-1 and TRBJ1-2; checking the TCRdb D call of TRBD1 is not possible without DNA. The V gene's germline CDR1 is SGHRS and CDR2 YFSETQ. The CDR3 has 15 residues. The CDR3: CASSAPSGRNYGYTF.

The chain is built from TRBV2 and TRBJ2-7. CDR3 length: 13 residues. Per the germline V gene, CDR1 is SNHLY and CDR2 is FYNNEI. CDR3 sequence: CASSTTISGEQYF.

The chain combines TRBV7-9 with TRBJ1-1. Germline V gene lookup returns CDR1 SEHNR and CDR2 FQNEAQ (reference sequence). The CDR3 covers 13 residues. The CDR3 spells CASSFRTDTEAFF.

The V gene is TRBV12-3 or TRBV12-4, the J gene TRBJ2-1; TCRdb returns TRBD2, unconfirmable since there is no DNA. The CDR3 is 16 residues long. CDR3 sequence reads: CASSRLLAPTYNEQFF.

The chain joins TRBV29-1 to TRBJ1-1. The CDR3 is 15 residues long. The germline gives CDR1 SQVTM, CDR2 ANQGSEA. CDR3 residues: CSVEVGNQRNTEAFF.

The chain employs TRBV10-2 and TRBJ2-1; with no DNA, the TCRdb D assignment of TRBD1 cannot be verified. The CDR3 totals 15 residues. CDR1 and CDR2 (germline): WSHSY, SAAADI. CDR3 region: CASSGNKDRGREQFF.

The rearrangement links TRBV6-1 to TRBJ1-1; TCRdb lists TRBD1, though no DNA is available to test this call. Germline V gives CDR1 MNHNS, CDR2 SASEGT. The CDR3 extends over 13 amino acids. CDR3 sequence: CASSETGYTEAFF.

CDR3: CASSFLEGKRTEAFF. This sequence joins TRBV12-3 or TRBV12-4 and TRBJ1-1; the D call from TCRdb, TRBD1, cannot be confirmed without DNA. CDR3 length: 15 amino acids.

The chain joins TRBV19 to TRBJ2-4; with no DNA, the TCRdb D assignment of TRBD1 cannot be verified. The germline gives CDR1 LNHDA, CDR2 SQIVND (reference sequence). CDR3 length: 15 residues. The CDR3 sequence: CASSNRQGTKNIQYF.

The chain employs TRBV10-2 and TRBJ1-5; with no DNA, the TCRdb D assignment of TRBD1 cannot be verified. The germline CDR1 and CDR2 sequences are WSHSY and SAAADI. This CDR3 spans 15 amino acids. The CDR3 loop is CASSESWGGSQPQHF.